The 8 T cell receptor beta chains below come from one sample, sequenced in a study of T cells in narcolepsy. The repertoire was sequenced with immunoSEQ multiplex PCR; TCRdb's copy has only in-frame clones and lacks some. Found here are roughly 30,000 clones, roughly 77% of them singletons; the top ten hold around 2%. The sequenced material came from memory (CD45RA-) CD4+ T cells from blood. These receptors came from a human donor in good health.

Points on this clone: Other DNA sequences from this sample encode an identical CDR3 as well. The chain links TRBV6-5 to TRBJ1-5; 9 bases fit TRBD1. The CDR3 loop spans 14 amino acids. CDR1 MNHEY and CDR2 SVGAGI come from the germline V gene. The trim removed 4 bases at V and 6 bases at J, leaving 4 bases unmatched. The CDR3 loop is CASSSDRGGQPQHF. The CDR3 nucleotides are TGTGCCAGCAGTTCGGACAGGGGAGGTCAGCCCCAGCATTTT.

This clone is a singleton in its sample. The chain has TRBV5-4 and TRBJ2-1; possibly TRBD2 for D (5 bases). V lost 2 bases, J lost 5 bases, and 17 bases lay in between. Germline-derived CDR1 and CDR2 are SGHNT and YYREEE (reference sequence). This CDR3 comprises 16 residues. CDR3 nucleotide sequence: TGTGCCAGCAGCTTTGGGGTAGCGCTCACCGACAATGAGCAGTTCTTC. Residues: CASSFGVALTDNEQFF. Filled out from reference TRBV5-4 and TRBJ2-1, the complete variable domain reads ETGVTQSPTHLIKTRGQQVTLRCSSQSGHNTVSWYQQALGQGPQFIFQYYREEENGRGNFPPRFSGLQFPNYSSELNVNALELDDSALYLCASSFGVALTDNEQFFGPGTRLTVL.

This clone appeared once. This chain links TRBV9 with TRBJ2-1; the match to TRBD2 covers 12 bases. Losses at the gene ends were 4 bases for V and 4 bases for J; bases not matched to a gene: 3. Germline CDR1 and CDR2: SGDLS and YYNGEE. The length of the CDR3 is 15 residues. Here the CDR3 DNA reads TGTGCCAGCAGCTTTGGACTAGCGGGATACAATGAGCAGTTCTTC. The encoded protein is CASSFGLAGYNEQFF.

V is TRBV27 and J is TRBJ2-5; 7 bases map to TRBD2. V was clipped by 4 bases and J by 4 bases; unmatched bases: 15. Germline CDR1 is MNHEY and CDR2 is SMNVEV (reference sequence). This CDR3 comprises 17 residues. The CDR3 sequence: CASSSDSGRAGRETQYF. Here the CDR3 DNA reads TGTGCCAGCAGTTCTGACTCAGGGAGGGCAGGGAGAGAGACCCAGTACTTC.

V is TRBV25-1 and J is TRBJ1-3; D is undetermined. Germline V lookup: CDR1 MGHDK, CDR2 SYGVNS. Between the trimmed V and J ends, which lost 4 bases and 4 bases, there was a span of 20 bases. The CDR3 runs to 17 residues. The CDR3 protein is CASSASYRRVTGNTIYF. The CDR3 nucleotides read TGTGCCAGCAGTGCATCTTATAGGAGGGTGACCGGAAACACCATATATTTT.

In its sample, this clone ranks as medium-sized. This chain connects TRBV7-8 to TRBJ1-5; D uncertain. The CDR3 covers 15 residues. Germline V gene lookup returns CDR1 SGHVS and CDR2 FQNEAQ. V was clipped by 5 bases and J by 2 bases, with 13 bases between them. CDR3 sequence reads: CASSTQIDGNQPQHF. CDR3 DNA: TGTGCCAGCAGCACCCAAATAGACGGCAATCAGCCCCAGCATTTT.

This chain joins TRBV30 and TRBJ2-7; D may be TRBD1 (6 bases). The germline V gene encodes CDR1 GTSNPN and CDR2 SVGIG (reference sequence). V was shortened by 2 bases and J by 4 bases, with 15 bases between the two germline ends. The CDR3 covers 14 residues. Here the CDR3 DNA reads TGTGCCTGGAGTCACCAGGACAGCCGGTACGAGCAGTACTTC. Translating it yields CAWSHQDSRYEQYF.

This clone was seen only a few times. J is TRBJ2-7 and V is TRBV6-1, with TRBD2 matching over 13 bases. V dropped 3 bases and J dropped 7; count of bases not matched to a gene: 12. This CDR3 is built from 17 residues. Germline CDR1 reads MNHNS; CDR2 reads SASEGT. The CDR3 spells CASSEDPPGLAGREQYF. In DNA form, the CDR3 reads TGTGCCAGCAGTGAGGATCCCCCGGGACTAGCGGGGCGTGAGCAGTACTTC.